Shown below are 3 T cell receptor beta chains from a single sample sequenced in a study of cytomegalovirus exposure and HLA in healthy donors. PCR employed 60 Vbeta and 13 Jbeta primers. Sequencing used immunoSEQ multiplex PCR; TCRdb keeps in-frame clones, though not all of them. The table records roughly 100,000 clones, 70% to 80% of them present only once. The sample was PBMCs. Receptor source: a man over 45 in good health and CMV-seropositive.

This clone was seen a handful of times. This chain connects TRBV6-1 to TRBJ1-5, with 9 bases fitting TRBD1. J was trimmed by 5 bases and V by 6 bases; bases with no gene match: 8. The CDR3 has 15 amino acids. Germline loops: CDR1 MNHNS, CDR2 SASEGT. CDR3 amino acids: CASRGTGGWDQPQHF. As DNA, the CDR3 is TGTGCCAGCAGGGGTACAGGGGGCTGGGATCAGCCCCAGCATTTT.

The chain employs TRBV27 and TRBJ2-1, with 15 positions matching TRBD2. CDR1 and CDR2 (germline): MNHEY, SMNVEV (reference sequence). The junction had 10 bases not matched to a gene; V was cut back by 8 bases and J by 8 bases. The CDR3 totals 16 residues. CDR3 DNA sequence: TGTGCCAGCCGCGGACTAGCGGGAGGGCGAGGGGATGAGCAGTTCTTC. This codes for CASRGLAGGRGDEQFF.

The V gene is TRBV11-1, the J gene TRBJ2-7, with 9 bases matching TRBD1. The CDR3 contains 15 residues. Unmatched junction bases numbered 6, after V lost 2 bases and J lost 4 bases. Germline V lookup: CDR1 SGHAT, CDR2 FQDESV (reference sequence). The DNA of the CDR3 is TGTGCCAGCAGCTTATTACAGGGGGCTTTGTACGAGCAGTACTTC. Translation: CASSLLQGALYEQYF. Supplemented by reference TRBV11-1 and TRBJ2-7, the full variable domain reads EAEVAQSPRYKITEKSQAVAFWCDPISGHATLYWYRQILGQGPELLVQFQDESVVDDSQLPKDRFSAERLKGVDSTLKIQPAELGDSAMYLCASSLLQGALYEQYFGPGTRLTVT.